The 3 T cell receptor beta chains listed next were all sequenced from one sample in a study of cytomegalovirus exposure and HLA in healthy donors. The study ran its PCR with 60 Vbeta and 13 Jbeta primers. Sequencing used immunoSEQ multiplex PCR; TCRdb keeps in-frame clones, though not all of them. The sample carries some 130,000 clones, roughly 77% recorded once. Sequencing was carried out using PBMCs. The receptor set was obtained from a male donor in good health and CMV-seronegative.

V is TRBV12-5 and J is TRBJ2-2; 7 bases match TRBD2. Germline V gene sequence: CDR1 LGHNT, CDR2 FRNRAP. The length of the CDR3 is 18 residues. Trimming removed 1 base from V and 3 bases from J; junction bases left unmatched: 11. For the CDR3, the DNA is TGTGCTAGTGGTTTGGCCACTAGCGCCCCTCGGGACACCGGGGAGCTGTTTTTT. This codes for CASGLATSAPRDTGELFF.

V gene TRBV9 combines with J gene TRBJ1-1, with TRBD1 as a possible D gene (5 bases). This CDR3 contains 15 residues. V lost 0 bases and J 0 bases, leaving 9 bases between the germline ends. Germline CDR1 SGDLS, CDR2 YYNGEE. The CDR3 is CASSVGGEVNTEAFF. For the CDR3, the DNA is TGTGCCAGCAGCGTAGGGGGGGAAGTGAACACTGAAGCTTTCTTT.

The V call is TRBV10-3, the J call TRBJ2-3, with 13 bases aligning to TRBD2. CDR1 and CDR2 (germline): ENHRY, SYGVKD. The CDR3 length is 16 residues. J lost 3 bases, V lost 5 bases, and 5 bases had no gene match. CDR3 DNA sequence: TGTGCCATCAGTCAAGAGGGACTAGCGGGAACAGATACGCAGTATTTT. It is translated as CAISQEGLAGTDTQYF.